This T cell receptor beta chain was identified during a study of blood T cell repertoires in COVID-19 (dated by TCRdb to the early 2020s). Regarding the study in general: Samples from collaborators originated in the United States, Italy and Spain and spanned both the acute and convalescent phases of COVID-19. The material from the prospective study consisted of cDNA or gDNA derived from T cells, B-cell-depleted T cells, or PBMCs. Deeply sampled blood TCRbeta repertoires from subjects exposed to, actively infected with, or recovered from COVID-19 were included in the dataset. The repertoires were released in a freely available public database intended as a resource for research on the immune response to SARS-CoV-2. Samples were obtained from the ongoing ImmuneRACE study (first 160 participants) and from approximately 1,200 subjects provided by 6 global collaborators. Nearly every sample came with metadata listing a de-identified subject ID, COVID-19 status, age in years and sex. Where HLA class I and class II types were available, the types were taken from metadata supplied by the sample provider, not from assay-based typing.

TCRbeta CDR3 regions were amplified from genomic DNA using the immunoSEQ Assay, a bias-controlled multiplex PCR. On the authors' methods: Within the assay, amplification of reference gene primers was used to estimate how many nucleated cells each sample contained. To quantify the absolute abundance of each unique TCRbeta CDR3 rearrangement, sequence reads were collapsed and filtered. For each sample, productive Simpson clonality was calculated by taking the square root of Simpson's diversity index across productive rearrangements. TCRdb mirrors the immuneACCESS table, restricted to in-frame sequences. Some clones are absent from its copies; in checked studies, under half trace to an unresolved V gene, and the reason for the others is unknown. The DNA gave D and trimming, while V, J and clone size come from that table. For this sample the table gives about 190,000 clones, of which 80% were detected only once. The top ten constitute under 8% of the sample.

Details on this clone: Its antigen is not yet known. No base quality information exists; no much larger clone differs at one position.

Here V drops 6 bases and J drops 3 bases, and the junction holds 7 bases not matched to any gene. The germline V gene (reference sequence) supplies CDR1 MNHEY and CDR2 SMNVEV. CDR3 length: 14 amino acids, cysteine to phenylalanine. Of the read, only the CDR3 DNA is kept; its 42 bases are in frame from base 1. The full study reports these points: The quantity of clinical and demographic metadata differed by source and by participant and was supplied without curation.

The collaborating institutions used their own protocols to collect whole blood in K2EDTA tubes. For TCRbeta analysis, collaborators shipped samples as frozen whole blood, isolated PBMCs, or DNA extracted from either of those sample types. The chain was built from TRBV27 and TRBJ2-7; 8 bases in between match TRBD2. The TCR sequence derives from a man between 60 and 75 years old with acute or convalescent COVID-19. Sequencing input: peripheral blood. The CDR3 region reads CASSLTSELYEQYF. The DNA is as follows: TGTGCCAGCAGCCTGACTAGCGAGCTCTACGAGCAGTACTTC.